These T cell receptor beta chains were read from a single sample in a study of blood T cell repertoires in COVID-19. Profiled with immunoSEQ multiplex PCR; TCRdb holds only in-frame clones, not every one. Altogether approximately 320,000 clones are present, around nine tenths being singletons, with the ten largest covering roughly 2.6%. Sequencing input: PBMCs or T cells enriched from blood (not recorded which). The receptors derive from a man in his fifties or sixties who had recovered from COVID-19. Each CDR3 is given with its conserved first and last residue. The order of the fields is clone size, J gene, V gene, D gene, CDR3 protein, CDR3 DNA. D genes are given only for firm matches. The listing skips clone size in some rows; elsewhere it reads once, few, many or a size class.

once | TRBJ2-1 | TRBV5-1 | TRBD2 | CASSTTSGTYNEQFF | TGCGCCAGCAGCACTACTAGCGGGACTTACAATGAGCAGTTCTTC
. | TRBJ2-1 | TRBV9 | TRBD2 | CASNRAGGPYNEQFF | TGTGCCAGCAACCGGGCGGGGGGGCCCTACAATGAGCAGTTCTTC
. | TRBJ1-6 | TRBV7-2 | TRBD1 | CASSLGWTGIRSPLHF | TGTGCCAGCAGCTTAGGGTGGACAGGGATAAGGTCACCCCTCCACTTT
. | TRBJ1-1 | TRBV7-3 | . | CASSPRGGWTEAFF | TGTGCCAGCAGCCCCCGCGGGGGGTGGACTGAAGCTTTCTTT
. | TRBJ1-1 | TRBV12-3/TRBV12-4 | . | CASRTTGNTEAFF | TGTGCCAGCAGGACGACGGGAAACACTGAAGCTTTCTTT
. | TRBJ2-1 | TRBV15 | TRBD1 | CATSIRDRSYNEQFF | TGTGCCACCAGCATACGGGACAGGTCCTACAATGAGCAGTTCTTC
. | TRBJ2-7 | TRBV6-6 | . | CASSLLETYEQYF | TGTGCCAGCAGCTTACTAGAAACCTACGAGCAGTACTTC
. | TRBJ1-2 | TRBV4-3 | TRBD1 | CASSTGTGGRGYTF | TGCGCCAGCAGCACTGGGACAGGGGGTCGCGGCTACACCTTC
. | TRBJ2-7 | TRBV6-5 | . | CASSLYRGLYEQYF | TGTGCCAGCAGCCTTTATCGAGGGCTCTACGAGCAGTACTTC
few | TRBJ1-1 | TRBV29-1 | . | CSVEGDTEAFF | TGCAGCGTTGAAGGAGATACTGAAGCTTTCTTT
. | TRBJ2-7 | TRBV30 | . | CAWSPGVDALHFFYEQYF | TGTGCCTGGAGTCCCGGGGTGGACGCCCTTCATTTCTTCTACGAGCAGTACTTC
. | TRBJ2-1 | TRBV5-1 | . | CASSFLWVSGGTNNEQFF | .
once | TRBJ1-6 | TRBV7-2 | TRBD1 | CASRPGTGVYSPLHF | TGTGCCAGCAGACCCGGGACAGGGGTTTATTCACCCCTCCACTTT
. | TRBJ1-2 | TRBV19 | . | CASSMGIVQGGSTF | TGTGCCAGTAGTATGGGGATCGTCCAGGGTGGCTCGACCTTC
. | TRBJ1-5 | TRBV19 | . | CASSSRGALTSNQPQHF | TGTGCCAGTAGTTCCCGGGGTGCCCTCACTAGCAATCAGCCCCAGCATTTT
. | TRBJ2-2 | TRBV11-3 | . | CASSLGFVRGLGWTGELFF | TGTGCCAGCAGCTTAGGCTTTGTGCGGGGTTTGGGGTGGACCGGGGAGCTGTTTTTT
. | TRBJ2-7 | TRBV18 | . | CASSLFPRNYEQYF | TGTGCCAGCTCACTCTTCCCGCGGAACTACGAGCAGTACTTC
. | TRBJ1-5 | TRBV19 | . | CASIPGGDQPQHF | TGTGCCAGTATTCCGGGGGGCGATCAGCCCCAGCATTTT
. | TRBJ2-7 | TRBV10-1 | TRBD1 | CASSTGVSYEQYF | TGCGCCAGCTCAACAGGGGTATCCTACGAGCAGTACTTC
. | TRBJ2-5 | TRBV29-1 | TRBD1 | CSVEGDREIETQYF | TGCAGCGTTGAAGGGGACAGGGAAATTGAGACCCAGTACTTC
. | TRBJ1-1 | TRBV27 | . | CASSHGHEAFF | TGTGCCAGCAGCCACGGACATGAAGCTTTCTTT
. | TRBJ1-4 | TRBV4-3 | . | CASSQDYRRLSEGKLFF | TGCGCCAGCAGCCAAGACTATCGTCGTCTGTCTGAGGGAAAACTGTTTTTT
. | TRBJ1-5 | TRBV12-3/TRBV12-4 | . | CASSLGGQPQHF | TGTGCCAGCAGTTTGGGGGGGCAGCCCCAGCATTTT
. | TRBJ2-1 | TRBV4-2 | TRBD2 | CASSQEASGDNEQFF | TGTGCCAGCAGCCAAGAGGCTAGCGGGGACAATGAGCAGTTCTTC
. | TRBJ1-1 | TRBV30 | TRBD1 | CAWSPPGTGRPEAFF | TGTGCCTGGAGTCCTCCGGGGACAGGGAGACCTGAAGCTTTCTTT
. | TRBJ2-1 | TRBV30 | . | CAWSGGTAYNEQFF | TGTGCCTGGAGTGGCGGGACAGCCTACAATGAGCAGTTCTTC
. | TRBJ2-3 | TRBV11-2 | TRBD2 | CASSLRLADFTDTQYF | TGTGCCAGCAGCTTACGACTAGCGGACTTCACAGATACGCAGTATTTT
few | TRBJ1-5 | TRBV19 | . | CASRTTGDYSNQPQHF | TGTGCCAGCCGAACTACCGGGGATTATAGCAATCAGCCCCAGCATTTT